This T cell receptor (beta chain) appears in the sequencing data of a study of PD-1 blockade in classical Hodgkin lymphoma. TCRdb keeps only in-frame clones here, not all; method: immunoSEQ multiplex PCR. The data hold roughly 20,000 clones, with about 83% observed a single time. On this clone: Its specificity is not known.

Time point noted: newly diagnosed, previously untreated cHL patient sample. CD4+ T cells were purified from thawed PBMCs by negative selection. Study results and caveats: The authors have not defined what causes the repertoire differences, possibly disease activity or prior therapy.

The CDR3 covers 15 residues. Germline trimming cut 6 bases from V and 4 bases from J; bases unmatched to any gene: 11. The germline CDR1 and CDR2 sequences are MDHEN and SYDVKM. This chain connects TRBV28 to TRBJ2-7; 8 positions match TRBD2. The sequencing sample was made of CD4+ T cells from blood. The receptor was derived from a human donor with classical Hodgkin lymphoma. The CDR3 nucleotides read TGTGCCAGCAGCCGGCGGGGGGAGGCCGGGTACGAGCAGTACTTC. Amino acids: CASSRRGEAGYEQYF.